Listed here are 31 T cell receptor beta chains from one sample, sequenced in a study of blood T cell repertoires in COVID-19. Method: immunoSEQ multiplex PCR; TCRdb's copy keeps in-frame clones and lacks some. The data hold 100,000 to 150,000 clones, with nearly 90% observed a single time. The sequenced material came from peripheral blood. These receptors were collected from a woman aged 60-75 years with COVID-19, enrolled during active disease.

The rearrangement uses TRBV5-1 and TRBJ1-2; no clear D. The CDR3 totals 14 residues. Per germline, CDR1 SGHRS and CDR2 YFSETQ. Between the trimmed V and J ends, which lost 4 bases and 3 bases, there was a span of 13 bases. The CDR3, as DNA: TGCGCCAGCAGCCCCTATGGAGTGGACTATGGCTACACCTTC. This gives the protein CASSPYGVDYGYTF.

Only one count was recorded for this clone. CDR3 residues: CAGTMARRNYGYTF. As DNA, the CDR3 is TGTGCCGGAACTATGGCGAGACGTAACTATGGCTACACCTTC. J is TRBJ1-2 and V is TRBV2; D not certain. There are 14 residues in the CDR3. The V end was cut by 11 bases, the J end by 1 base, with 17 bases between. The germline gives CDR1 SNHLY, CDR2 FYNNEI.

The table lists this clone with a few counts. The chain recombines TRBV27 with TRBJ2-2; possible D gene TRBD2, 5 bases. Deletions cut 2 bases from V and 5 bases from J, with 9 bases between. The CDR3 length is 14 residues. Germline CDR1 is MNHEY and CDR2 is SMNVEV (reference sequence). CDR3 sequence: CASSLPPGTGELFF. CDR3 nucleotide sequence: TGTGCCAGCAGTTTACCGCCGGGGACCGGGGAGCTGTTTTTT.

CDR3 sequence: CASSYDRWRGRFADTQYF. Written as DNA, the CDR3 is TGTGCCAGCAGTTACGATCGATGGCGGGGGCGTTTTGCAGATACGCAGTATTTT. The rearrangement joins TRBV6-2 or TRBV6-3 to TRBJ2-3, with D perhaps matching TRBD2 (7 bases). The ends were cut back, 2 bases at V and 4 bases at J, with 22 bases in the middle. CDR1 is MNHEY, CDR2 SVGEGT, per germline. This CDR3 is built from 18 residues.

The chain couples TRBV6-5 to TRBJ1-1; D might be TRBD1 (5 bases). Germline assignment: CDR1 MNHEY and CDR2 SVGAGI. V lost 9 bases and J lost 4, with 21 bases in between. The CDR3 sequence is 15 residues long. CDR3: CASEHRGNRPTEAFF. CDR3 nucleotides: TGTGCCAGTGAACATCGGGGGAACAGGCCCACTGAAGCTTTCTTT.

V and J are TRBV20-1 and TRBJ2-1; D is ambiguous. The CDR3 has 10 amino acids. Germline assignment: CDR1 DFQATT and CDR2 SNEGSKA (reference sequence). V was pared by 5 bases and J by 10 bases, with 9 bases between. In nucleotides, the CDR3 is TGCAGTGCTGCCGCTAGGGAGCAGTTCTTC. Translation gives CSAAAREQFF.

The DNA of the CDR3 is TGTGCCTGGAGTGGGACAGCATATAGCAATCAGCCCCAGCATTTT. It codes for CAWSGTAYSNQPQHF. The chain is built from TRBV30 and TRBJ1-5; possibly TRBD1 for D (6 bases). The CDR3 totals 15 residues. V shed 1 base and J shed 0 bases, with 10 bases lying between them. Germline V gene sequence: CDR1 GTSNPN, CDR2 SVGIG (reference sequence).

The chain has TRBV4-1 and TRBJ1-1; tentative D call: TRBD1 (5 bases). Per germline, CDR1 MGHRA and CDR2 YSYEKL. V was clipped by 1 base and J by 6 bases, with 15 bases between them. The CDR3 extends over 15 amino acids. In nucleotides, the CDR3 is TGCGCCAGCAGCCAAGCATCTCAAGGGGCGGCTGAAGCTTTCTTT. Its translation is CASSQASQGAAEAFF.

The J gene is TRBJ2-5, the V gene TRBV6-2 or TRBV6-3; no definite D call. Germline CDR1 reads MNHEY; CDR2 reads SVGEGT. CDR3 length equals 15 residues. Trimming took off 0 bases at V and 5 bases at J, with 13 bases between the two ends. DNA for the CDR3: TGTGCCAGCAGTTACTCCGGGTCTGGGTGGGAGACCCAGTACTTC. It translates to CASSYSGSGWETQYF.

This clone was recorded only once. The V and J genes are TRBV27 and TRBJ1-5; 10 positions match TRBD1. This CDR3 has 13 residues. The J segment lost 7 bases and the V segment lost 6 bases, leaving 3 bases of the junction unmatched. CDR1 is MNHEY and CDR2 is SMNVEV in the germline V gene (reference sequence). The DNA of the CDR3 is TGTGCCAGCAGGACAGGGGGCGGACAGCCCCAGCATTTT. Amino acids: CASRTGGGQPQHF.

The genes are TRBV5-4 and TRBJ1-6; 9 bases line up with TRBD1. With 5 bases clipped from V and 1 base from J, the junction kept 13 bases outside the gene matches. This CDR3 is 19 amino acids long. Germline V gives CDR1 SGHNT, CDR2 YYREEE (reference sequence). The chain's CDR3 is CASRDGTGSLLSYNSPLHF. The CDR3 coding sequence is TGTGCCAGCAGAGATGGGACAGGGAGTTTGTTGTCCTATAATTCACCCCTCCACTTT.

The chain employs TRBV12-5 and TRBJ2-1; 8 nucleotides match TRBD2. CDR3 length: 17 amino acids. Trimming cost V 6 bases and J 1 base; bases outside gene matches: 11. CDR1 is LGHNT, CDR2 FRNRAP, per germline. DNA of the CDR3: TGTGCTAGTGGCCCAGGGCTCGCGGGGGGTTCCTACAATGAGCAGTTCTTC. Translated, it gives CASGPGLAGGSYNEQFF. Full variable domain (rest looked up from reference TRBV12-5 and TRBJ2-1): DARVTQTPRHKVTEMGQEVTMRCQPILGHNTVFWYRQTMMQGLELLAYFRNRAPLDDSGMPKDRFSAEMPDATLATLKIQPSEPRDSAVYFCASGPGLAGGSYNEQFFGPGTRLTVL.

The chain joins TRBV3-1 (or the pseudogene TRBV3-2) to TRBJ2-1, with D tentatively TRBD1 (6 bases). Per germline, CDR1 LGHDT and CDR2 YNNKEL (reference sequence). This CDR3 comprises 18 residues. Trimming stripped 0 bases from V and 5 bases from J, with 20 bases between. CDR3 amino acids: CASSQEGPDSREHNEQFF. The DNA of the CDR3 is TGTGCCAGCAGCCAAGAAGGGCCGGACAGCAGGGAGCACAATGAGCAGTTCTTC.

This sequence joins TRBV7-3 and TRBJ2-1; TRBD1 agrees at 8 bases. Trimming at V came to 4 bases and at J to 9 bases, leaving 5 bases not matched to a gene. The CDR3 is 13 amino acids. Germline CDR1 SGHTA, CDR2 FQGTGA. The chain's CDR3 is CASSSQGVSEQFF. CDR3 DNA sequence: TGTGCCAGCAGCTCACAGGGGGTTAGTGAGCAGTTCTTC.

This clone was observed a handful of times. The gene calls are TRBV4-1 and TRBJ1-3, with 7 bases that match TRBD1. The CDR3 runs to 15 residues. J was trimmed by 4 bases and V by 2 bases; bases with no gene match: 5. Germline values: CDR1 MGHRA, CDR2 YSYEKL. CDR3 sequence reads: CASSQPRTGGNTIYF. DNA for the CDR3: TGCGCCAGCAGCCAACCCAGGACAGGCGGAAACACCATATATTTT.

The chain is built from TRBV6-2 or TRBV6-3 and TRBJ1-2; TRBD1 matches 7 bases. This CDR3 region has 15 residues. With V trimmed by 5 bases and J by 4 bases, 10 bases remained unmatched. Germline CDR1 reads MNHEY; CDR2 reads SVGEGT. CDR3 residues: CASSSIDRDVYGYTF. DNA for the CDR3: TGTGCCAGCAGTAGCATCGACAGGGATGTCTATGGCTACACCTTC.

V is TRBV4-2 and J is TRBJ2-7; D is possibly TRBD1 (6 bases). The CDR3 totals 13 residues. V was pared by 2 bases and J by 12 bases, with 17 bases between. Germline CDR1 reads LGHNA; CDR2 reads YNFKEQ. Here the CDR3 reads CASSQSRYARGYF. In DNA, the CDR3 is TGTGCCAGCAGCCAATCCCGATACGCCAGGGGGTACTTC.

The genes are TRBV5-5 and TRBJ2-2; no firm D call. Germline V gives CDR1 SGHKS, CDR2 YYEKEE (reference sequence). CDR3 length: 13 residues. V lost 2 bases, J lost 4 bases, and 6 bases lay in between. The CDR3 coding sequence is TGTGCCAGCAGCTTACCCAGCACCGGGGAGCTGTTTTTT. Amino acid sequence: CASSLPSTGELFF.

CDR3: CASSEGLPSTYNEQFF. For the CDR3, the DNA is TGTGCCAGCAGTGAAGGACTACCGAGTACCTACAATGAGCAGTTCTTC. The rearrangement joins TRBV6-1 to TRBJ2-1; weak D call: TRBD2 (5 bases). This CDR3 comprises 16 residues. V dropped 1 base and J dropped 2 bases, with 12 bases sitting between them. Germline assignment: CDR1 MNHNS and CDR2 SASEGT.

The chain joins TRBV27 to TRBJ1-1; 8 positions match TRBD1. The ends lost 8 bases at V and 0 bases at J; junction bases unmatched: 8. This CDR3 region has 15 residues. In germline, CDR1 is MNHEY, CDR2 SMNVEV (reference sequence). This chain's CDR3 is CASRTVTGVNTEAFF. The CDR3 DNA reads TGTGCCAGCCGAACAGTGACAGGGGTGAACACTGAAGCTTTCTTT.

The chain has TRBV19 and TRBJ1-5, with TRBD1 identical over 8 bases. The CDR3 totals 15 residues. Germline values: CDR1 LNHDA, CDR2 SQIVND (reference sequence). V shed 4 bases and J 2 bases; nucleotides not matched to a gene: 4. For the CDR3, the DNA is TGTGCCAGTAGTACGACAGGGGACGGCAATCAGCCCCAGCATTTT. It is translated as CASSTTGDGNQPQHF.

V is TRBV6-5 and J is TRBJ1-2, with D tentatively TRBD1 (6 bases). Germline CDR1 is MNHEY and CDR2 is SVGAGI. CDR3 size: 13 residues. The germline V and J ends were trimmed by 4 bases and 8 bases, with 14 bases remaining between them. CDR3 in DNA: TGTGCCAGCAGTTGGGATCCGCAGGGGGGCTACACCTTC. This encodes CASSWDPQGGYTF.

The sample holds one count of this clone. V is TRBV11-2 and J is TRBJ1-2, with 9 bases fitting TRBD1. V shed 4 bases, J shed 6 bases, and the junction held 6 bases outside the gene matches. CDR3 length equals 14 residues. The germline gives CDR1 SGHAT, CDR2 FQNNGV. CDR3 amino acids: CASSSQGASDGYTF. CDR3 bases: TGTGCCAGCAGCTCACAGGGGGCATCGGATGGCTACACCTTC.

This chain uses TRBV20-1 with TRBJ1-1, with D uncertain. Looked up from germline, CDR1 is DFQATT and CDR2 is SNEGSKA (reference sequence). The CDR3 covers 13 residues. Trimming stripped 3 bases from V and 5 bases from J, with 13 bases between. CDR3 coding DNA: TGCAGTGCTAGTATCTCGGGAGGGACTGAAGCTTTCTTT. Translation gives CSASISGGTEAFF.

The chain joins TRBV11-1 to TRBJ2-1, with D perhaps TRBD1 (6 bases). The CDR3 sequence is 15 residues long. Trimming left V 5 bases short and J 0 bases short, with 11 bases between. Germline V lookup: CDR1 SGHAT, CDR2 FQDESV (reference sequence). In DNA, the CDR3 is TGTGCCAGCAGCAGGGTACAGGGCTCCTACAATGAGCAGTTCTTC. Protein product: CASSRVQGSYNEQFF.

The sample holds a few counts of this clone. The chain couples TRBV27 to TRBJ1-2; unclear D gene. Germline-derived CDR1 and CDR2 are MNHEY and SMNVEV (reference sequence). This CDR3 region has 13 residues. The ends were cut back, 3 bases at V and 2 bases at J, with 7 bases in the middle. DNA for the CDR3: TGTGCCAGCAGTTTCGCGGCCAACTATGGCTACACCTTC. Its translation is CASSFAANYGYTF.

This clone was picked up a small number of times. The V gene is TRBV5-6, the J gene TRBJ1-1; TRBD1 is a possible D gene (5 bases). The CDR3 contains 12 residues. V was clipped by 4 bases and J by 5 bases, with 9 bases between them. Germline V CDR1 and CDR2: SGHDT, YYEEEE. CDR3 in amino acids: CASSLTGTEAFF. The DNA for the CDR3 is TGTGCCAGCAGCCTTACAGGTACTGAAGCTTTCTTT.

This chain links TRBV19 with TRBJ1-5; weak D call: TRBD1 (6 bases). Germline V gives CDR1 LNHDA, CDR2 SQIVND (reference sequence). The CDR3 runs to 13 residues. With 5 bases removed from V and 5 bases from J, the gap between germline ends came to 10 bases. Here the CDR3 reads CASSPHRDQPQHF. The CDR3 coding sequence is TGTGCCAGTAGTCCCCACAGGGATCAGCCCCAGCATTTT.

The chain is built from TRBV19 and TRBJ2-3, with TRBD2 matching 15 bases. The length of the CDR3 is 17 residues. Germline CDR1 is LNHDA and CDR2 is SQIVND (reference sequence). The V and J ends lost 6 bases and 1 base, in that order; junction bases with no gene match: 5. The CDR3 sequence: CASRRTSGGAGTDTQYF. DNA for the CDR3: TGTGCCAGTAGACGGACTAGCGGGGGGGCTGGCACAGATACGCAGTATTTT. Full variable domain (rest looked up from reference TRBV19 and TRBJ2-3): DGGITQSPKYLFRKEGQNVTLSCEQNLNHDAMYWYRQDPGQGLRLIYYSQIVNDFQKGDIAEGYSVSREKKESFPLTVTSAQKNPTAFYLCASRRTSGGAGTDTQYFGPGTRLTVL.

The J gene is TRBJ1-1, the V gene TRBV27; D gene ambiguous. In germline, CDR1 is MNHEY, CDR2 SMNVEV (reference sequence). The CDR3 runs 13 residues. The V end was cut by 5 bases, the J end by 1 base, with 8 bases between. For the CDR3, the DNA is TGTGCCAGCAGTGCCGACACGAACACTGAAGCTTTCTTT. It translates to CASSADTNTEAFF.

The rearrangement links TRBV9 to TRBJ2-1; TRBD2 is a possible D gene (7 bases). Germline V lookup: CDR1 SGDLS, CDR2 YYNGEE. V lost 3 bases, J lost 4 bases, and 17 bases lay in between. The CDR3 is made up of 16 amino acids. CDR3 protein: CASSARGLTAYNEQFF. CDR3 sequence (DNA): TGTGCCAGCAGCGCCAGGGGACTAACCGCTTACAATGAGCAGTTCTTC.